The entry below gives a single TCR beta chain sequence along with its context. Its specificity is not known. Germline and genes: mouse. The missing CDR3 end, 1 residue past where the read stops, is filled in from the germline J gene. This entry is derived from a study of tissue T cells after allogeneic stem cell transplantation. Whole-study results and caveats: In patients and mice, blood and spleen missed much of tissue repertoire. Across patients, clones rarely overlapped, yet motif clusters were shared tissue-specifically. TCR repertoires tracked anatomic similarity, regardless of disease or transplant status.

Time point indicated: mouse harvest day 7 after allogeneic transplant. Mouse grafts combined 10^7 T-cell-depleted bone marrow cells with 10^6 splenic CD5+ T cells. The CDR3 has 14 amino acids. V was clipped by 0 bases and J by 2 bases; unmatched bases: 2. Germline CDR1 and CDR2: GKSSPN and SITVG. Libraries were prepared by immunoSEQ multiplex PCR; TCRdb keeps only in-frame clonotypes and omits some of them. Among 3,000 to 4,000 clones, 50% were seen once, and the ten largest hold approximately 6.3%. The rearrangement joins TRBV31 to TRBJ2-7; 9 nucleotides align to TRBD2. This clonotype originated in a female BALB/c mouse given C57BL/6 T cells with graft-versus-host disease after an allogeneic hematopoietic cell transplant. Sample: gut tissue. CDR3 bases read: TGTGCCTGGAGTCTTGGGGGGGCCACCTATGAACAGTAC. Translation gives CAWSLGGATYEQY. The whole CDR3 reads CAWSLGGATYEQYF.